The 18 T cell receptor beta chains below all came from one sample that was sequenced in a study of spatial heterogeneity in lung cancer. TCRdb processed the 5' RACE reads anew with MiXCR; each CDR3 protein has one entry. The table includes around 92,000 distinct CDR3 sequences, about 12% detected once. Time point of the sample: sample taken at primary tumor resection. The material was PBMCs, obtained at surgery. The receptors shown here come from a male donor with early-stage non-small cell lung cancer.

The V and J genes are TRBV20-1 and TRBJ2-7; no reliable D call. There are 13 residues in the CDR3. The V end was cut by 3 bases, the J end by 1 base, with 10 bases between. Germline CDR1 and CDR2: DFQATT and SNEGSKA (reference sequence). Here the CDR3 reads CSASHGASYEQYF. In DNA, the CDR3 is TGCAGTGCTAGCCACGGCGCGTCCTACGAGCAGTACTTC.

In this sample, this clonotype turned up many times. The J gene is TRBJ1-1, the V gene TRBV5-1; tentatively, D is TRBD1 (5 bases). The CDR3 is made up of 15 amino acids. Germline V gene data show CDR1 as SGHRS and CDR2 as YFSETQ. V lost 4 bases and J lost 1, with 14 bases in between. The CDR3 nucleotides read TGCGCCAGCAGCCCTGATGGGGCTTCGAACACTGAAGCTTTCTTT. This translates into CASSPDGASNTEAFF. Variable domain in full (rest from reference TRBV5-1 and TRBJ1-1): KAGVTQTPRYLIKTRGQQVTLSCSPISGHRSVSWYQQTPGQGLQFLFEYFSETQRNKGNFPGRFSGRQFSNSRSEMNVSTLELGDSALYLCASSPDGASNTEAFFGQGTRLTVV.

The chain has TRBV9 and TRBJ2-2, with 7 bases lining up with TRBD2. Germline trimming cut 4 bases from V and 3 bases from J; bases unmatched to any gene: 9. Looked up from germline, CDR1 is SGDLS and CDR2 is YYNGEE. CDR3 size: 16 residues. In DNA form, the CDR3 reads TGTGCCAGCAGCCGCCGCGGGGGTCCAGACACCGGGGAGCTGTTTTTT. The encoded protein is CASSRRGGPDTGELFF.

This clonotype was counted many times. This sequence joins TRBV20-1 and TRBJ2-3; tentatively, D is TRBD2 (6 bases). V lost 2 bases and J 1 base, leaving 10 bases between the germline ends. CDR1 and CDR2 from the germline V gene are DFQATT and SNEGSKA (reference sequence). The CDR3 totals 14 residues. The CDR3 DNA reads as TGCAGTGCTAGACCGGCTAGCGGCACAGATACGCAGTATTTT. It codes for CSARPASGTDTQYF.

Worth noting for this clonotype: One junction end does not reproduce the germline sequence, and a read error may be involved. The rearrangement uses TRBV6-5 and TRBJ1-1; D gene unclear. There are 14 residues in the CDR3. Germline CDR1 is MNHEY and CDR2 is SVGAGI. In DNA, the CDR3 is TGTACCAGCAGTTACCCGGGGAGAAACACTGAAGCTTTCTTT. This encodes CTSSYPGRNTEAFF.

This clonotype was found a few times. The chain uses TRBV20-1 and TRBJ1-2; D possibly corresponds to TRBD1 (5 bases). The germline CDR1 and CDR2 sequences are DFQATT and SNEGSKA (reference sequence). The CDR3 spans 13 residues. Trimming stripped 1 base from V and 3 bases from J, with 9 bases between. CDR3 DNA sequence: TGCAGTGCTAGAGGGCAGACAGACTATGGCTACACCTTC. The encoded protein is CSARGQTDYGYTF.

There are many counts of this clonotype. This rearrangement joins TRBV27 to TRBJ2-2; TRBD1 agrees at 9 bases. There are 16 residues in the CDR3. The germline V gene encodes CDR1 MNHEY and CDR2 SMNVEV (reference sequence). V dropped 7 bases and J dropped 3; count of bases not matched to a gene: 9. CDR3 in DNA: TGTGCCAGCAAACGCGGGGGACAGGGAGACACCGGGGAGCTGTTTTTT. Residues: CASKRGGQGDTGELFF.

The sample holds a few counts of this clonotype. The V gene is TRBV7-9, the J gene TRBJ2-1; D not certain. The germline V gene has CDR1 SEHNR and CDR2 FQNEAQ (reference sequence). The CDR3 is 15 amino acids. The V and J ends lost 2 bases and 6 bases respectively, with 14 bases between them. The CDR3 sequence: CASSLQWALGNEQFF. The CDR3, as DNA: TGTGCCAGCAGCTTACAGTGGGCCTTGGGCAATGAGCAGTTCTTC.

The chain recombines TRBV20-1 with TRBJ2-2, with 8 bases matching TRBD2. The CDR3 length is 14 residues. V lost 4 bases and J lost 1; bases outside the gene matches: 2. Germline V gives CDR1 DFQATT, CDR2 SNEGSKA (reference sequence). The CDR3 reads CSATTSGNTGELFF. Written as DNA, the CDR3 is TGCAGTGCTACTACTAGCGGGAACACCGGGGAGCTGTTTTTT.

V usage is TRBV10-2 and J usage is TRBJ1-2; no reliable D call. With 4 bases removed from V and 2 bases from J, the gap between germline ends came to 8 bases. The CDR3 has 13 amino acids. CDR1 is WSHSY, CDR2 SAAADI, per germline. CDR3 protein: CASSGSGNYGYTF. The CDR3 nucleotides are TGCGCCAGCAGTGGGTCTGGGAACTATGGCTACACCTTC.

This clonotype was picked up many times. The J gene is TRBJ2-7, the V gene TRBV3-1; D call uncertain. The V end lost 3 bases, the J end lost 0 bases, and 12 bases lay between the germline ends. Germline loops: CDR1 LGHDT, CDR2 YNNKEL (reference sequence). The CDR3 is 15 residues long. CDR3 amino acids: CASSHSVRTSYEQYF. As DNA, the CDR3 is TGTGCCAGCAGCCACTCAGTTCGGACCTCCTACGAGCAGTACTTC.

The sample holds a few counts of this clonotype. The V and J genes are TRBV5-4 and TRBJ2-2; possible D gene TRBD2, 5 bases. Trimming took off 4 bases at V and 7 bases at J, with 14 bases between the two ends. The CDR3 has 14 amino acids. Germline loops: CDR1 SGHNT, CDR2 YYREEE (reference sequence). CDR3 in amino acids: CASSPTVALGELFF. As DNA, the CDR3 is TGTGCCAGCAGCCCGACCGTAGCGCTCGGGGAGCTGTTTTTT. Drawing the rest from reference TRBV5-4 and TRBJ2-2, the complete variable domain is ETGVTQSPTHLIKTRGQQVTLRCSSQSGHNTVSWYQQALGQGPQFIFQYYREEENGRGNFPPRFSGLQFPNYSSELNVNALELDDSALYLCASSPTVALGELFFGEGSRLTVL.

This chain links TRBV7-2 with TRBJ2-5; D gene uncertain. CDR3 size: 12 residues. In germline, CDR1 is SGHTA, CDR2 FQGNSA. Between the trimmed V and J ends, which lost 5 bases and 4 bases, there was a span of 8 bases. The CDR3 reads CASSRTRETQYF. The DNA of the CDR3 is TGTGCCAGCAGCCGCACTCGAGAGACCCAGTACTTC.

This clonotype appeared a few times. The genes are TRBV6-5 and TRBJ2-6, with D uncertain. Germline assignment: CDR1 MNHEY and CDR2 SVGAGI. With 6 bases removed from V and 1 base from J, the gap between germline ends came to 13 bases. The CDR3 spans 16 residues. The CDR3 reads CASRKEPSSGANVLTF. CDR3 nucleotides: TGTGCCAGCAGAAAGGAACCCTCTTCTGGGGCCAACGTCCTGACTTTC.

The sample holds a few counts of this clonotype. The rearrangement joins TRBV12-3 or TRBV12-4 to TRBJ2-1, with 8 bases identical to TRBD2. Losses at the gene ends were 6 bases for V and 6 bases for J; bases not matched to a gene: 10. CDR3 size: 15 residues. The CDR3 DNA reads TGTGCCAGCAGGCGTAGCGGGGCCCCTGTCAATGAGCAGTTCTTC. This gives the protein CASRRSGAPVNEQFF.

This chain links TRBV6-1 with TRBJ2-2, with 9 bases fitting TRBD1. Germline V gene lookup returns CDR1 MNHNS and CDR2 SASEGT. Trimming removed 1 base from V and 7 bases from J; junction bases left unmatched: 4. The CDR3 is made up of 15 amino acids. The CDR3 sequence: CASSEDRGRSGELFF. The DNA for the CDR3 is TGTGCCAGCAGTGAAGACAGGGGGCGAAGCGGGGAGCTGTTTTTT.

This clonotype was counted many times. The CDR3 region is CAQGFRVSYNEQFF. The CDR3 DNA reads TGTGCCCAGGGGTTTCGGGTCTCCTACAATGAGCAGTTCTTC. The chain couples TRBV7-9 to TRBJ2-1, with D tentatively TRBD1 (6 bases). This CDR3 is 14 amino acids long. The V gene's germline CDR1 is SEHNR and CDR2 FQNEAQ (reference sequence). Trimming took off 11 bases at V and 0 bases at J, with 14 bases between the two ends.

The sample holds a few counts of this clonotype. The chain employs TRBV30 and TRBJ1-2; unclear D gene. CDR1 and CDR2 from the germline V gene are GTSNPN and SVGIG (reference sequence). The CDR3 is made up of 12 amino acids. The V end lost 5 bases, the J end lost 4 bases, and 11 bases lay between the germline ends. The CDR3 protein is CAWGRLSYGYTF. The CDR3 bases are TGTGCCTGGGGCCGCCTCAGCTATGGCTACACCTTC.